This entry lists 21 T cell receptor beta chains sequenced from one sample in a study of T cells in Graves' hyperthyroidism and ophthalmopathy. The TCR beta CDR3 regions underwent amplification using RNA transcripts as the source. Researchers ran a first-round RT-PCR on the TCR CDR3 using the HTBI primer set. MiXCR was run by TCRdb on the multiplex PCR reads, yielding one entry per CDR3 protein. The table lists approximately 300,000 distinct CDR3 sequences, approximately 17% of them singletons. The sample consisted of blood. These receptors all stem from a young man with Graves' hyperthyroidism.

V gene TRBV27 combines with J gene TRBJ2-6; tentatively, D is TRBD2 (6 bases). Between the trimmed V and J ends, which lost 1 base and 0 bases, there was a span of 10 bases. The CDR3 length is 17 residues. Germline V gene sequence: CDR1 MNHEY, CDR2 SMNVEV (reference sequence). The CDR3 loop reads CASSLFAGSSGANVLTF. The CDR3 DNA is TGTGCCAGCAGTTTATTTGCGGGATCCTCTGGGGCCAACGTCCTGACTTTC.

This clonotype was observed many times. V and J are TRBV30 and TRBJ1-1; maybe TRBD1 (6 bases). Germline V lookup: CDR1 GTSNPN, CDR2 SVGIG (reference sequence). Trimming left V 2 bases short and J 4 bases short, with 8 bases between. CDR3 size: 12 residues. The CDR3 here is CAWSRGGTEAFF. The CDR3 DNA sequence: TGTGCCTGGAGTAGGGGGGGCACTGAAGCTTTCTTT.

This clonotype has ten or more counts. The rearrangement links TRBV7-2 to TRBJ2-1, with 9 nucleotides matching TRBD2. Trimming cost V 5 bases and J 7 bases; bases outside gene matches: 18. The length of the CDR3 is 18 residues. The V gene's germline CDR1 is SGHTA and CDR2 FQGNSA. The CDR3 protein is CASSPRLGSGRGWNEQFF. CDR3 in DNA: TGTGCCAGCAGCCCGCGCCTGGGTAGCGGGAGAGGGTGGAATGAGCAGTTCTTC.

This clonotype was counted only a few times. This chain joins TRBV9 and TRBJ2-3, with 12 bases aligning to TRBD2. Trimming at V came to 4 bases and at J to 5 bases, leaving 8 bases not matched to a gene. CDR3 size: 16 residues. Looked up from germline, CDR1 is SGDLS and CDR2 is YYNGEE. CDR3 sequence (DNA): TGTGCCAGCAGCTTCCCCCGGGGACTAGCGGGAGATACGCAGTATTTT. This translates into CASSFPRGLAGDTQYF.

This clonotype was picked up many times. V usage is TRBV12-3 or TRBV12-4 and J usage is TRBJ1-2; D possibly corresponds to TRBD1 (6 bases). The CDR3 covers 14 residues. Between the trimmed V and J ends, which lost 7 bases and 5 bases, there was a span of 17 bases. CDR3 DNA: TGTGCCAGCACCCTAGGACAGATTGTTTATGGCTACACCTTC. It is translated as CASTLGQIVYGYTF.

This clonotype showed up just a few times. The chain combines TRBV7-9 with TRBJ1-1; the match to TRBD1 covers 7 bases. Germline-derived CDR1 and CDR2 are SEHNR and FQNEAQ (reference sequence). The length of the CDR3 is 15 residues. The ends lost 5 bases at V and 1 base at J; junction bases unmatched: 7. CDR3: CASSRIWTGNTEAFF. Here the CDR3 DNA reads TGTGCCAGCAGCCGCATCTGGACAGGGAACACTGAAGCTTTCTTT.

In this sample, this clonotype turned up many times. The CDR3: CASSEWGGIGTEAFF. The DNA for the CDR3 is TGTGCCAGCAGTGAATGGGGGGGTATCGGCACTGAAGCTTTCTTT. The chain recombines TRBV6-1 with TRBJ1-1, with TRBD1 as a possible D gene (5 bases). The CDR3 has 15 amino acids. V was shortened by 2 bases and J by 4 bases, with 14 bases between the two germline ends. From germline, CDR1 is MNHNS and CDR2 SASEGT.

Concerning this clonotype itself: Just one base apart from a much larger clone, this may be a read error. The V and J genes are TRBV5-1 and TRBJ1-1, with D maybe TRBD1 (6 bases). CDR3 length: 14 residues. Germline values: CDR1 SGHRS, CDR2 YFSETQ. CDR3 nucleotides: TGCGCCAGCAGCATGGGGGCATCCTCCGGTGAAGCTCTCTTT. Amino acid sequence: CASSMGASSGEALF.

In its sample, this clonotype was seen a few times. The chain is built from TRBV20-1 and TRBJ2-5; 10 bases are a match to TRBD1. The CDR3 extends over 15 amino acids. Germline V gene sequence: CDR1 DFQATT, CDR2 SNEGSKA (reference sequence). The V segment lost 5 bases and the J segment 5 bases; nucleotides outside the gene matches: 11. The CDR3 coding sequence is TGCAGTGCTCGTCATCCGGGACAGGGGTGGGAGACCCAGTACTTC. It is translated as CSARHPGQGWETQYF.

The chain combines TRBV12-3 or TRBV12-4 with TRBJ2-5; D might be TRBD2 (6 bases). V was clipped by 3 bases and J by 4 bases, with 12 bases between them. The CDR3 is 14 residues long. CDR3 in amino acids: CASSFPGSSETQYF. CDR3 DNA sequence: TGTGCCAGCAGTTTTCCCGGGAGCTCAGAGACCCAGTACTTC.

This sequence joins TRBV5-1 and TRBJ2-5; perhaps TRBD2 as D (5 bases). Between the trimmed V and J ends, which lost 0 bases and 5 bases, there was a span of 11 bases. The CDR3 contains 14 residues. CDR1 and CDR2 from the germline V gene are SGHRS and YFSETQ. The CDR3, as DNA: TGCGCCAGCAGCTTGGAAATTGGGGAGGAGACCCAGTACTTC. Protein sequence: CASSLEIGEETQYF.

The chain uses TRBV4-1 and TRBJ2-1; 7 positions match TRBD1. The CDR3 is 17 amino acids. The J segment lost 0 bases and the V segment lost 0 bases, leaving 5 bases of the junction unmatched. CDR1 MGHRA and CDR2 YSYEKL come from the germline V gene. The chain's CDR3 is CASSQDDRADSYNEQFF. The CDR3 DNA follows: TGCGCCAGCAGCCAAGACGACAGGGCAGACTCCTACAATGAGCAGTTCTTC.

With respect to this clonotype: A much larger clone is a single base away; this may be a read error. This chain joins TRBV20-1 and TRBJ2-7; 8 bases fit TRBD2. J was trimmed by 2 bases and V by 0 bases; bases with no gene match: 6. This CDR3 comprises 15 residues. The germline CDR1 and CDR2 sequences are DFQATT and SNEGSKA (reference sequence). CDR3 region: CSARDPLAVTYEQYF. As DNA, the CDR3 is TGCAGTGCTAGAGATCCACTAGCGGTTACCTACGAGCAGTACTTC.

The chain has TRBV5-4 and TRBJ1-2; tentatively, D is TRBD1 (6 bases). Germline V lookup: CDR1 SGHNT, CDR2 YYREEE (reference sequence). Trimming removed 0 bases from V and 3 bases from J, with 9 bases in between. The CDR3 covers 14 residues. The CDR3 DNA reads TGTGCCAGCAGCTTGGGACAGGACGACTATGGCTACACCTTC. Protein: CASSLGQDDYGYTF.

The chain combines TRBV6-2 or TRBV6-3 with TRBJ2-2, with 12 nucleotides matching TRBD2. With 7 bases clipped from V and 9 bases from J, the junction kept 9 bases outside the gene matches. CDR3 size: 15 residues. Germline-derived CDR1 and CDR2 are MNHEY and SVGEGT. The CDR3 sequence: CASTLLAGGRWELFF. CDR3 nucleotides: TGTGCCAGCACCTTACTAGCGGGAGGTCGTTGGGAGCTGTTTTTT.

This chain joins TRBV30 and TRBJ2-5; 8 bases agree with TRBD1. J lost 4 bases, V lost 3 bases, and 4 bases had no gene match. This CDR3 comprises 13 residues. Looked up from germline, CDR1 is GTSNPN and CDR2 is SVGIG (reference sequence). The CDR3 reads CAWRQGAGETQYF. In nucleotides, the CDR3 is TGTGCCTGGAGGCAGGGGGCCGGAGAGACCCAGTACTTC.

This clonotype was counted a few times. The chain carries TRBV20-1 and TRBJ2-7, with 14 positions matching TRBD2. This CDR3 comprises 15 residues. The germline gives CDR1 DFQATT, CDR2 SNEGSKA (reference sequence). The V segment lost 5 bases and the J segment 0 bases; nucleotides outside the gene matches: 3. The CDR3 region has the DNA TGCAGTGCTCACGGACTAGCGGGGGGCTCCTACGAGCAGTACTTC. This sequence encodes CSAHGLAGGSYEQYF.

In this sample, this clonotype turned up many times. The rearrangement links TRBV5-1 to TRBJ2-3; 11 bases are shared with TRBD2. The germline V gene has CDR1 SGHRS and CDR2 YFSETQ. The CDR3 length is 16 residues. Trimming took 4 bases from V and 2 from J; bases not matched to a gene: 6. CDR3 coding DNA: TGCGCCAGCAGCGCGGGACTAGCGGAGAACACAGATACGCAGTATTTT. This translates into CASSAGLAENTDTQYF.

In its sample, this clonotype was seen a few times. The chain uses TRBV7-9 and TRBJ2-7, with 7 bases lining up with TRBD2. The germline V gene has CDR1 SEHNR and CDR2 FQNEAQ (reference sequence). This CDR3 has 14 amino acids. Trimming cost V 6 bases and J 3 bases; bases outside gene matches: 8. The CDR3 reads CASRFGGGDYEQYF. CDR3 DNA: TGTGCCAGCAGGTTTGGGGGGGGAGACTACGAGCAGTACTTC.

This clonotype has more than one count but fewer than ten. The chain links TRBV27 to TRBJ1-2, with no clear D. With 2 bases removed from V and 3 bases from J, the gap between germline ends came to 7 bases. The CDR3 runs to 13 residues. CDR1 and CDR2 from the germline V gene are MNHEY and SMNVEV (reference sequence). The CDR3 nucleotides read TGTGCCAGCAGTTTAGGACTGGACTATGGCTACACCTTC. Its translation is CASSLGLDYGYTF.

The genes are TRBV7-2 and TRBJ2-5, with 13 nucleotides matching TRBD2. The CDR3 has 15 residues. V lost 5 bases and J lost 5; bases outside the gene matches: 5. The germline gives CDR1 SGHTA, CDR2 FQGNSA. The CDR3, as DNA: TGTGCCAGCAGCGTTGGACTAGCGGGAGAGGAGACCCAGTACTTC. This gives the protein CASSVGLAGEETQYF.